These 8 T cell receptor beta chains were sequenced from one sample in a study of blood T cell repertoires in COVID-19. Assay used: immunoSEQ multiplex PCR; TCRdb lists only in-frame clones, some missing. This sample has around 150,000 clones, with 85% to 90% found just once. The sequencing sample was made of peripheral blood. The receptors were gathered from a man aged 50 or older with active or convalescent COVID-19.

The J gene is TRBJ1-6, the V gene TRBV6-1; D ambiguous. The V end lost 3 bases, the J end lost 10 bases, and 7 bases lay between the germline ends. The CDR3 totals 12 residues. CDR1 MNHNS and CDR2 SASEGT come from the germline V gene. The CDR3 here is CASSDAGSPLHF. DNA of the CDR3: TGTGCCAGCAGTGACGCGGGGTCACCCCTCCACTTT.

The chain has TRBV11-2 and TRBJ2-1; TRBD2 matches 8 bases. This CDR3 is built from 14 residues. The V segment lost 5 bases and the J segment 5 bases; nucleotides outside the gene matches: 5. Germline V gene data show CDR1 as SGHAT and CDR2 as FQNNGV. The CDR3 sequence: CASSAGLGDNEQFF. The CDR3 DNA follows: TGTGCCAGCAGCGCGGGACTAGGGGACAATGAGCAGTTCTTC.

This chain joins TRBV18 and TRBJ2-1, with D maybe TRBD1 (5 bases). Deletions cut 5 bases from V and 3 bases from J, with 14 bases between. The CDR3 loop spans 15 amino acids. Germline CDR1 KGHSH, CDR2 LQKENI. In DNA, the CDR3 is TGTGCCAGCTCATCAGATGACAGTCTCTACAATGAGCAGTTCTTC. Protein product: CASSSDDSLYNEQFF.

The table lists this clone with a count of one. The gene calls are TRBV27 and TRBJ2-7, with 11 bases aligning to TRBD2. Germline assignment: CDR1 MNHEY and CDR2 SMNVEV (reference sequence). The CDR3 contains 17 residues. Trimming removed 5 bases from V and 5 bases from J; junction bases left unmatched: 14. The CDR3 DNA sequence: TGTGCCAGCAGTGTAGGCGCCCTTAGCGGGAGGGTCAACGAGCAGTACTTC. As protein: CASSVGALSGRVNEQYF.

V gene TRBV9 combines with J gene TRBJ2-3, with D uncertain. The ends were cut back, 0 bases at V and 4 bases at J, with 6 bases in the middle. The V gene's germline CDR1 is SGDLS and CDR2 YYNGEE. The CDR3 covers 13 residues. DNA for the CDR3: TGTGCCAGCAGCGTAGGTTCGGCAGATACGCAGTATTTT. Protein sequence: CASSVGSADTQYF.

This clone was detected once. The genes are TRBV28 and TRBJ2-1; 9 bases agree with TRBD1. V gave up 6 bases and J gave up 4 bases; unmatched junction bases: 16. Per germline, CDR1 MDHEN and CDR2 SYDVKM. CDR3 length equals 18 residues. CDR3 protein: CASRHLIKRDRAYNEQFF. CDR3 nucleotide sequence: TGTGCCAGCAGACACCTTATTAAACGGGACAGGGCTTACAATGAGCAGTTCTTC.

This chain joins TRBV5-1 and TRBJ2-5; 10 bases agree with TRBD2. Germline CDR1 is SGHRS and CDR2 is YFSETQ. The CDR3 is 16 residues long. The V segment lost 5 bases and the J segment 0 bases; nucleotides outside the gene matches: 7. The CDR3 region has the DNA TGCGCCAGCAGTCTGGGTAGCGGGGGGTACCAAGAGACCCAGTACTTC. This codes for CASSLGSGGYQETQYF.

The CDR3 nucleotides are TGTGCCAGCAGCCAAGATTACAGCTCCTACAATGAGCAGTTCTTC. Its protein is CASSQDYSSYNEQFF. The rearrangement joins TRBV4-2 to TRBJ2-1; no clear D gene. Germline V lookup: CDR1 LGHNA, CDR2 YNFKEQ. V shed 0 bases and J shed 0 bases, with 6 bases lying between them. This CDR3 spans 15 amino acids.